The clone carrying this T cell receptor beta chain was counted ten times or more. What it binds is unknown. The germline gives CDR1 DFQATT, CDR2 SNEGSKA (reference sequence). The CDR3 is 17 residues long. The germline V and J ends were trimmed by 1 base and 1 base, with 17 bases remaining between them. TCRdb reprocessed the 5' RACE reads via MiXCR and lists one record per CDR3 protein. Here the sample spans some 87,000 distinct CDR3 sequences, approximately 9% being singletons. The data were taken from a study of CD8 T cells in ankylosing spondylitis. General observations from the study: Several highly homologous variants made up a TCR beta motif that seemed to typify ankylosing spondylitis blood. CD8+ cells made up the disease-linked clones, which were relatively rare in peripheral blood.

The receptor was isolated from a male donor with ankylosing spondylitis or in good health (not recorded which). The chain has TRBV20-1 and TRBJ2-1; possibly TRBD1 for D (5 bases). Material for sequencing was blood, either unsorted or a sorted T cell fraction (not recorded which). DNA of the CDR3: TGCAGTGCTAGAGTTCCCTTTCAGGGTAGTTCCTACAATGAGCAGTTCTTC. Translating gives CSARVPFQGSSYNEQFF.